This T cell receptor (beta chain) was identified in a study of blood T cell repertoires in COVID-19. Study at large: COVID-19 samples, acute and convalescent, were from the United States, Italy and Spain. In each case, the material was cDNA or gDNA derived from T cells, B-cell-depleted T cells, or PBMCs.

This CDR3 contains 16 residues. V dropped 8 bases and J dropped 3 bases, with 22 bases sitting between them. Germline V CDR1 and CDR2: MNHEY, SMNVEV (reference sequence). In the original processing: Reference gene primer amplification yielded estimated nucleated cell counts. Sequencing used immunoSEQ multiplex PCR; TCRdb keeps in-frame clones, though not all of them. V and J calls and clone size are as listed in that table; D and trimming were resolved from the DNA. The table records about 170,000 clones, approximately 95% of them present only once. V usage is TRBV27 and J usage is TRBJ1-1; D is possibly TRBD1 (5 bases). The TCR was taken from a woman in her forties or fifties with acute or convalescent COVID-19. Sequencing was carried out using peripheral blood. CDR3 residues: CASSNAGDGGDTEAFF. CDR3 nucleotide sequence: TGTGCCAGCTCAAACGCCGGGGACGGGGGGGACACTGAAGCTTTCTTT.